This T cell receptor (beta chain) was profiled in a study of blood T cell repertoires in COVID-19. The overall study: Sources were T cells, B-cell-depleted T cells, or PBMCs; the material itself was cDNA or gDNA.

The CDR3 consists of 15 residues. Looked up from germline, CDR1 is MGHDK and CDR2 is SYGVNS. J lost 7 bases, V lost 2 bases, and 6 bases had no gene match. Clones were read by immunoSEQ multiplex PCR, and TCRdb kept only the in-frame ones, dropping some. Seen here are 310,000 or so clones, around 86% observed once, and the top ten hold 2% to 2.5%. The sample comprised peripheral blood. This sequence was found in a woman between 25 and 40 years old who had recovered from COVID-19. The chain uses TRBV25-1 and TRBJ1-4, with 8 bases fitting TRBD1. The CDR3 is CASSERGQGPEKLFF. CDR3 DNA: TGTGCCAGCAGTGAACGTGGACAGGGCCCTGAAAAACTGTTTTTT.